The 24 T cell receptor beta chains below come from one sample, sequenced in a study of blood T cells in healthy people across ages. Primed by a sample-barcoded 5' primer and a J-beta primer mix, a second PCR proceeded for 7 to 11 cycles. TCRdb re-called the 5' RACE reads with MiXCR, one entry per CDR3 protein. The data contain 920,000 or so distinct CDR3 sequences, 35% to 55% of them singletons. Source material: blood. Every receptor here comes from a woman aged 60-70 years in good health.

This clonotype was counted between two and nine times. V and J are TRBV11-2 and TRBJ2-1; 11 positions match TRBD2. V lost 5 bases and J lost 10; bases outside the gene matches: 13. The CDR3 is 16 residues long. CDR1 SGHAT and CDR2 FQNNGV come from the germline V gene. The CDR3 reads CASSPRLAGGVGEQFF. CDR3 nucleotide sequence: TGTGCCAGCAGCCCCCGGCTAGCGGGAGGAGTCGGCGAGCAGTTCTTC.

This clonotype was observed many times. This chain joins TRBV20-1 and TRBJ2-5; D is uncertain. The CDR3 runs to 11 residues. Germline-derived CDR1 and CDR2 are DFQATT and SNEGSKA (reference sequence). Trimming pared 3 bases from V and 5 bases from J, leaving 7 bases between. The CDR3 loop reads CSARTSETQYF. In DNA form, the CDR3 reads TGCAGTGCTAGGACTTCGGAGACCCAGTACTTC.

This clonotype was seen only a few times. This chain links TRBV12-5 with TRBJ1-2; D might be TRBD1 (6 bases). V was shortened by 5 bases and J by 3 bases, with 13 bases between the two germline ends. This CDR3 contains 14 residues. Germline V gene lookup returns CDR1 LGHNT and CDR2 FRNRAP. As DNA, the CDR3 is TGTGCTAGTGGTGCGGGGGGGCCCTACTATGGCTACACCTTC. It encodes CASGAGGPYYGYTF.

As concerns this clonotype: It may be a read error: a sequence one base away is much more abundant. Without the conserved terminal phenylalanine or tryptophan, this CDR3 likely stems from a read error. The chain employs TRBV28 and TRBJ2-7; D call uncertain. This CDR3 is built from 11 residues. CDR1 is MDHEN and CDR2 is SYDVKM in the germline V gene. The V and J ends lost 4 bases and 4 bases respectively, with 5 bases between them. The CDR3 DNA reads TGTGCCAGCAGTTCCCGGTACGAGCAGTACTTA. Protein sequence: CASSSRYEQYL.

This clonotype has a handful of counts. The chain links TRBV6-2 or TRBV6-3 to TRBJ2-5, with a weak D call TRBD1 (6 bases). Germline CDR1 is MNHEY and CDR2 is SVGEGT. The V end was cut by 6 bases, the J end by 2 bases, with 19 bases between. The CDR3 loop spans 16 amino acids. The CDR3 region is CASSPTGKWVQETQYF. The CDR3 DNA sequence: TGTGCCAGCAGCCCCACAGGGAAATGGGTACAAGAGACCCAGTACTTC.

Only a few counts were recorded for this clonotype. The chain is built from TRBV7-2 and TRBJ1-2, with 8 bases identical to TRBD1. Germline V gene lookup returns CDR1 SGHTA and CDR2 FQGNSA. V was clipped by 5 bases and J by 3 bases; unmatched bases: 5. The CDR3 sequence is 14 residues long. CDR3 loop: CASSLQGAYYGYTF. CDR3 nucleotide sequence: TGTGCCAGCAGCCTCCAGGGGGCTTACTATGGCTACACCTTC.

V is TRBV20-1 and J is TRBJ2-1; D remains ambiguous. The CDR3 extends over 13 amino acids. The V gene lost 4 bases and the J gene lost 5 bases, with 12 bases spanning the gap. The V gene's germline CDR1 is DFQATT and CDR2 SNEGSKA (reference sequence). Here the CDR3 reads CSAIRGSNNEQFF. The CDR3 DNA sequence: TGCAGTGCTATTAGAGGTAGTAACAATGAGCAGTTCTTC.

The chain carries TRBV7-2 and TRBJ2-5, with a possible D match to TRBD2 (5 bases). Germline lookup yields CDR1 SGHTA and CDR2 FQGNSA. V was trimmed by 2 bases and J by 3 bases, leaving 13 bases between them. The length of the CDR3 is 15 residues. The CDR3 loop reads CASSLNPSRKETQYF. In DNA form, the CDR3 reads TGTGCCAGCAGCTTAAATCCTAGCCGGAAAGAGACCCAGTACTTC.

The V and J genes are TRBV5-1 and TRBJ2-3; TRBD1 matches 10 bases. The germline V gene has CDR1 SGHRS and CDR2 YFSETQ. V shed 2 bases, J shed 2 bases, and the junction held 5 bases outside the gene matches. The CDR3 totals 16 residues. CDR3 DNA sequence: TGCGCCAGCAGCTTTACCGGGACAGGGGCCACAGATACGCAGTATTTT. Encoded protein: CASSFTGTGATDTQYF.

This clonotype was counted only a few times. This chain joins TRBV20-1 and TRBJ2-3; D perhaps matches TRBD2 (5 bases). Between the trimmed V and J ends, which lost 5 bases and 8 bases, there was a span of 17 bases. Germline CDR1 reads DFQATT; CDR2 reads SNEGSKA (reference sequence). The CDR3 has 13 amino acids. CDR3 in amino acids: CSAGSGILGTQYF. For the CDR3, the DNA is TGCAGTGCTGGGTCCGGGATTCTCGGTACGCAGTATTTT.

The rearrangement joins TRBV27 to TRBJ1-2, with D hard to call. The CDR3 has 15 amino acids. Looked up from germline, CDR1 is MNHEY and CDR2 is SMNVEV (reference sequence). Trimming shortened V by 6 bases and J by 4 bases, and 18 bases separated the two germline ends. This CDR3 is CASRPTRGIFYGYTF. The CDR3 DNA reads TGTGCCAGCAGACCGACCCGAGGGATTTTCTATGGCTACACCTTC.

The V gene is TRBV27, the J gene TRBJ2-4; D might be TRBD2 (5 bases). The last part of the DNA fits TRBJ2-7 better; the J call may be wrong. The CDR3 contains 14 residues. Germline values: CDR1 MNHEY, CDR2 SMNVEV (reference sequence). In DNA, the CDR3 is TGTGCCAGCAGTTTATCGATCGGGGAGTACGAGCAGTACTTC. Residues: CASSLSIGEYEQYF.

The chain combines TRBV10-1 with TRBJ2-3; D call uncertain. Germline V gene sequence: CDR1 WNHNN, CDR2 SYGVQD (reference sequence). The CDR3 covers 13 residues. Trimming took 0 bases from V and 6 from J, leaving 7 bases between them. The CDR3 sequence is CASSESALDTQYF. DNA of the CDR3: TGCGCCAGCAGTGAGTCGGCCCTCGATACGCAGTATTTT.

The sample holds a few counts of this clonotype. The chain has TRBV4-2 and TRBJ2-1; 16 nucleotides agree with TRBD2. V dropped 1 base and J dropped 2; count of bases not matched to a gene: 2. Germline-derived CDR1 and CDR2 are LGHNA and YNFKEQ. The CDR3 is 18 residues long. CDR3 DNA: TGTGCCAGCAGCCAAGCGGGACTAGCGGGAGGGCCCTACAATGAGCAGTTCTTC. It specifies CASSQAGLAGGPYNEQFF.

This clonotype has just one count. The chain combines TRBV20-1 with TRBJ2-4; 11 positions match TRBD2. Gene TRBJ2-7 matches the end of the DNA better, so the J call may be wrong. The germline CDR1 and CDR2 sequences are DFQATT and SNEGSKA (reference sequence). There are 14 residues in the CDR3. CDR3 residues: CSAETSGNIYEQYF. The CDR3 DNA follows: TGCAGTGCTGAGACTAGCGGGAATATCTACGAGCAGTACTTC.

This clonotype was seen more than once but under ten times. J is TRBJ1-5 and V is TRBV6-5; tentative D call: TRBD1 (6 bases). The germline V and J ends were trimmed by 0 bases and 0 bases, with 12 bases remaining between them. This CDR3 has 17 residues. Germline V gives CDR1 MNHEY, CDR2 SVGAGI. The CDR3 DNA reads TGTGCCAGCAGTTACTCCAACCCGACAGGTAGCAATCAGCCCCAGCATTTT. The encoded protein is CASSYSNPTGSNQPQHF.

The rearrangement links TRBV12-3 or TRBV12-4 to TRBJ2-4; D uncertain. The CDR3 sequence is 14 residues long. Trimming cost V 0 bases and J 9 bases, with 12 bases left between them. The CDR3 bases are TGTGCCAGCAGTTTAGCAGGGTTTGGTGTCATTCAGTACTTC. Translation gives CASSLAGFGVIQYF.

The V gene is TRBV6-5, the J gene TRBJ1-2; 8 positions agree with TRBD1. After removal of 6 bases from V and 7 bases from J, the junction contained 7 bases not matched to a gene. CDR3 size: 13 residues. From germline, CDR1 is MNHEY and CDR2 SVGAGI. CDR3 sequence (DNA): TGTGCCAGCAGGACTGGACAGGGCTCTGGCTACACCTTC. It encodes CASRTGQGSGYTF.

The V gene is TRBV28, the J gene TRBJ1-5, with 11 bases aligning to TRBD1. V lost 8 bases, J lost 0 bases, and 9 bases stayed unmatched. The CDR3 extends over 17 amino acids. Germline V CDR1 and CDR2: MDHEN, SYDVKM. CDR3 region: CASLRTGGDDSNQPQHF. CDR3 nucleotides: TGTGCCAGCCTCCGGACAGGGGGCGATGATAGCAATCAGCCCCAGCATTTT.

This clonotype was observed a few times. The V call is TRBV7-9, the J call TRBJ2-7, with 10 bases identical to TRBD2. The CDR3 length is 13 residues. J gave up 6 bases and V 2 bases, and 1 base lay outside the gene matches. The germline V gene has CDR1 SEHNR and CDR2 FQNEAQ (reference sequence). The CDR3 DNA reads TGTGCCAGCAGCTTAAGCGGGAGGGGCGAGCAGTACTTC. It codes for CASSLSGRGEQYF. Using reference TRBV7-9 and TRBJ2-7 for the parts outside the CDR3, the full variable domain is DTGVSQNPRHKITKRGQNVTFRCDPISEHNRLYWYRQTLGQGPEFLTYFQNEAQLEKSRLLSDRFSAERPKGSFSTLEIQRTEQGDSAMYLCASSLSGRGEQYFGPGTRLTVT.

The chain is built from TRBV10-3 and TRBJ1-1; TRBD1 matches at 7 bases. The trim removed 4 bases at V and 7 bases at J, leaving 6 bases unmatched. This CDR3 comprises 13 residues. Germline CDR1 reads ENHRY; CDR2 reads SYGVKD. The CDR3 region is CAISGGTALEAFF. Written as DNA, the CDR3 is TGTGCCATCAGTGGAGGGACAGCTCTTGAAGCTTTCTTT.

The chain is built from TRBV9 and TRBJ2-1; D might be TRBD1 (6 bases). The CDR3 is 14 amino acids. From germline, CDR1 is SGDLS and CDR2 YYNGEE. Between the trimmed V and J ends, which lost 3 bases and 7 bases, there was a span of 14 bases. CDR3 sequence reads: CASSATGIRNEQFF. The CDR3 DNA sequence: TGTGCCAGCAGCGCCACAGGGATTCGAAATGAGCAGTTCTTC.

This clonotype came up a few times. The chain combines TRBV11-3 with TRBJ2-1; TRBD2 agrees at 9 bases. Germline trimming cut 0 bases from V and 10 bases from J; bases unmatched to any gene: 4. This CDR3 has 14 residues. Germline V gene data show CDR1 as SGHNT and CDR2 as YENEEA. CDR3 protein: CASSLDELAGEQFF. Here the CDR3 DNA reads TGTGCCAGCAGCTTAGATGAGCTAGCGGGAGAGCAGTTCTTC. The complete variable domain, with remaining parts taken from reference TRBV11-3 and TRBJ2-1, reads EAGVVQSPRYKIIEKKQPVAFWCNPISGHNTLYWYLQNLGQGPELLIRYENEEAVDDSQLPKDRFSAERLKGVDSTLKIQPAELGDSAVYLCASSLDELAGEQFFGPGTRLTVL.

The table lists this clonotype with a count of one. This chain connects TRBV10-2 to TRBJ2-3; 9 nucleotides match TRBD2. This CDR3 has 13 amino acids. The ends lost 7 bases at V and 5 bases at J; junction bases unmatched: 4. Germline values: CDR1 WSHSY, CDR2 SAAADI. As DNA, the CDR3 is TGCGCCAGCAAGCGGGAGGTTGGAGATACGCAGTATTTT. It translates to CASKREVGDTQYF.